This TCR beta chain was captured by sequencing in a study of shared clonotypes between healthy human individuals. With 5 bases clipped from V and 4 bases from J, the junction kept 8 bases outside the gene matches. Germline-derived CDR1 and CDR2 are LNHDA and SQIVND (reference sequence). This CDR3 comprises 15 residues. CD45RO-negative cells were positively selected for CCR7, leaving out terminally differentiated effector memory CD45RA+ cells. Profiling relied on immunoSEQ multiplex PCR, and the TCRdb table lists in-frame clones only, not all of them. Among 550,000 to 600,000 clones listed, more than 95% were seen once.

V and J are TRBV19 and TRBJ2-7, with 10 positions matching TRBD1. Sequencing was carried out using naive CD8+ T cells sorted from blood. The TCR sequence derives from a man younger than 45 in good health. CDR3 amino acids: CASSPGQGDGYEQYF. In DNA, the CDR3 is TGTGCCAGTAGTCCCGGACAGGGGGACGGTTACGAGCAGTACTTC.